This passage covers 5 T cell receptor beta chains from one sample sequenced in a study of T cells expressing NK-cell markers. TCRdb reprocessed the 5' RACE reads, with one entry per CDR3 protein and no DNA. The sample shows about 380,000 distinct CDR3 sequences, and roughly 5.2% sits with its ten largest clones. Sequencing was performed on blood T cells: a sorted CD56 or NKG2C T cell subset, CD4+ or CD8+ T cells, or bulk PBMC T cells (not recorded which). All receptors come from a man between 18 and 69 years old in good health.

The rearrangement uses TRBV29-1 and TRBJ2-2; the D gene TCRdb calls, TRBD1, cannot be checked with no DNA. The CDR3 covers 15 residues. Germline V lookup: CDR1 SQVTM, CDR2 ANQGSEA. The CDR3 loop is CSAFTGTDFTGELFF.

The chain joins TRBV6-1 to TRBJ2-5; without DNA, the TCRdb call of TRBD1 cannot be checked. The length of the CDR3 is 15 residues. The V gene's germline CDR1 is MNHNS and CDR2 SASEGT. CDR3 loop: CASSKTGDKQETQYF.

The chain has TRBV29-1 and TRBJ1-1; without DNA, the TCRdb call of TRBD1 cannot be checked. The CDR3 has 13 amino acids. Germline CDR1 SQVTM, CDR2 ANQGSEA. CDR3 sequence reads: CSVERQGPNEAFF. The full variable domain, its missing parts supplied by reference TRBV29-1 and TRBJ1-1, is SAVISQKPSRDICQRGTSLTIQCQVDSQVTMMFWYRQQPGQSLTLIATANQGSEATYESGFVIDKFPISRPNLTFSTLTVSNMSPEDSSIYLCSVERQGPNEAFFGQGTRLTVV.

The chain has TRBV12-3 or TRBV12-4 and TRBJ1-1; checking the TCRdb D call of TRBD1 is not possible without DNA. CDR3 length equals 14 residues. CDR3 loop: CASSSVRPNTEAFF.

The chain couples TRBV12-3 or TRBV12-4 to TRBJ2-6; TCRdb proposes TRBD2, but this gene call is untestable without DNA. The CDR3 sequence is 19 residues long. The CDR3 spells CASSLLRGQISSGANVLTF.